A single sample gave rise to the 8 T cell receptor beta chains below, sequenced in a study of shared clonotypes between healthy human individuals. Sequencing was performed with immunoSEQ multiplex PCR; in TCRdb, only in-frame clones are kept and a portion is missing. The sample holds about 510,000 clones, 79% seen once. Sequenced material: PBMCs. The receptors shown here come from a woman aged 40 to 50 in good health. Some clones in this sample may be carry-over from other donors' samples.

The CDR3 DNA reads TGTGCCATCAGTGTAGCCGGGGGAGTGGCTGAAAAACTGTTTTTT. Translation: CAISVAGGVAEKLFF. The chain couples TRBV10-3 to TRBJ1-4; possible D gene TRBD1, 5 bases. The CDR3 covers 15 residues. Per the germline V gene, CDR1 is ENHRY and CDR2 is SYGVKD. The V end lost 4 bases, the J end lost 7 bases, and 16 bases lay between the germline ends.

The gene calls are TRBV11-2 and TRBJ1-2; D is undetermined. Germline assignment: CDR1 SGHAT and CDR2 FQNNGV. This CDR3 is built from 14 residues. The V end was cut by 5 bases, the J end by 6 bases, with 16 bases between. DNA of the CDR3: TGTGCCAGCAGCCCGGTTGTTCTGAGGGATGGCTACACCTTC. Translated, it gives CASSPVVLRDGYTF.

J is TRBJ2-1 and V is TRBV18; TRBD1 matches at 9 bases. CDR3 length equals 15 residues. In germline, CDR1 is KGHSH, CDR2 LQKENI. V lost 6 bases and J lost 5; bases outside the gene matches: 8. The CDR3 coding sequence is TGTGCCAGCTCCCTGGGGGGACAGGGAGACAATGAGCAGTTCTTC. It is translated as CASSLGGQGDNEQFF.

This sequence joins TRBV10-3 and TRBJ1-3, with D possibly being TRBD1 (5 bases). The germline V and J ends were trimmed by 4 bases and 2 bases, with 9 bases remaining between them. Germline V CDR1 and CDR2: ENHRY, SYGVKD. CDR3 size: 14 residues. CDR3 residues: CAISVQGAGNTIYF. DNA for the CDR3: TGTGCCATCAGTGTTCAGGGCGCTGGAAACACCATATATTTT.

J is TRBJ2-6 and V is TRBV4-1; D gene unclear. The CDR3 spans 15 residues. Germline CDR1 reads MGHRA; CDR2 reads YSYEKL. Trimming left V 0 bases short and J 2 bases short, with 5 bases between. The CDR3 here is CASSQEWAGANVLTF. Written as DNA, the CDR3 is TGCGCCAGCAGCCAAGAGTGGGCTGGGGCCAACGTCCTGACTTTC.

This clone was recorded only once. The chain couples TRBV5-1 to TRBJ2-1; 13 positions agree with TRBD2. Per the germline V gene, CDR1 is SGHRS and CDR2 is YFSETQ. CDR3 size: 15 residues. J gave up 5 bases and V 4 bases, and 3 bases lay outside the gene matches. CDR3 protein: CASSPGTSGNNEQFF. The CDR3 DNA reads TGCGCCAGCAGCCCTGGGACTAGCGGGAACAATGAGCAGTTCTTC.

This chain joins TRBV19 and TRBJ2-7; D not certain. CDR3 length: 12 residues. CDR1 and CDR2 from the germline V gene are LNHDA and SQIVND (reference sequence). The CDR3: CVLHSPSYEQYF. CDR3 nucleotide sequence: TGTGTCCTCCATTCCCCCTCCTACGAGCAGTACTTC.

This clone is a singleton in its sample. This chain connects TRBV9 to TRBJ2-1; TRBD2 aligns across 8 bases. This CDR3 is built from 15 residues. Trimming at V came to 0 bases and at J to 6 bases, leaving 5 bases not matched to a gene. Germline assignment: CDR1 SGDLS and CDR2 YYNGEE. The CDR3: CASSVGLTSGNEQFF. DNA for the CDR3: TGTGCCAGCAGCGTAGGACTTACTAGCGGCAATGAGCAGTTCTTC. Full variable domain (outside the CDR3, taken from reference TRBV9 and TRBJ2-1): DSGVTQTPKHLITATGQRVTLRCSPRSGDLSVYWYQQSLDQGLQFLIQYYNGEERAKGNILERFSAQQFPDLHSELNLSSLELGDSALYFCASSVGLTSGNEQFFGPGTRLTVL.